Each of the 32 T cell receptor beta chains below was sequenced from the same sample in a study of blood T cells in healthy people across ages. A second about 7 to 11 cycle PCR used barcoded and J-beta primers. TCRdb ran MiXCR on the 5' RACE reads and lists one entry per CDR3 protein. The sample carries 1.5 million to 2 million distinct CDR3 sequences, 40% to 55% recorded once. Sequencing was carried out using blood. Receptors were obtained from a woman aged 40 to 50 in good health.

CDR3 protein: CASTNHVTYQPQHF. DNA for the CDR3: TGTGCCAGCACCAACCACGTAACCTATCAGCCCCAGCATTTT. The gene calls are TRBV12-3 or TRBV12-4 and TRBJ1-5, with no clear D. Trimming cost V 7 bases and J 5 bases, with 15 bases left between them. This CDR3 has 14 residues.

The chain carries TRBV16 and TRBJ1-5, with D possibly being TRBD1 (5 bases). V was cut by 7 bases and J by 3 bases, with 10 bases left in between. The germline gives CDR1 KGHSY, CDR2 FQNENV. The CDR3 runs to 13 residues. The CDR3 region is CASTRQLNQPQHF. CDR3 coding DNA: TGTGCCAGCACCCGACAGCTCAATCAGCCCCAGCATTTT.

The chain is built from TRBV28 and TRBJ1-2; TRBD1 matches 8 bases. CDR1 is MDHEN and CDR2 is SYDVKM in the germline V gene. The CDR3 consists of 15 residues. V lost 8 bases and J lost 5; bases outside the gene matches: 13. The CDR3 sequence is CASQYLTGGRYGYTF. As DNA, the CDR3 is TGTGCCAGCCAGTACTTAACAGGGGGGCGGTATGGCTACACCTTC.

V and J are TRBV7-2 and TRBJ2-3, with TRBD2 matching 11 bases. The ends lost 4 bases at V and 6 bases at J; junction bases unmatched: 12. The CDR3 spans 17 residues. Per the germline V gene, CDR1 is SGHTA and CDR2 is FQGNSA. The CDR3 protein is CASSSRPLAGGSDTQYF. For the CDR3, the DNA is TGTGCCAGCAGCTCACGCCCTCTAGCGGGGGGAAGCGATACGCAGTATTTT.

This chain joins TRBV7-2 and TRBJ2-3, with 10 nucleotides matching TRBD1. J was trimmed by 1 base and V by 4 bases; bases with no gene match: 5. The CDR3 runs to 16 residues. Germline V gives CDR1 SGHTA, CDR2 FQGNSA. CDR3 sequence: CASSSRQGAGTDTQYF. In nucleotides, the CDR3 is TGTGCCAGCAGCTCACGACAGGGGGCTGGCACAGATACGCAGTATTTT.

About this clonotype: Sequence at one end of the junction differs from germline and may be a read error. This chain uses TRBV20-1 with TRBJ2-3; TRBD1 is a possible D gene (6 bases). The CDR3 extends over 16 amino acids. The V gene's germline CDR1 is DFQATT and CDR2 SNEGSKA (reference sequence). The chain's CDR3 is CNAREGQAVLTDTQYF. Here the CDR3 DNA reads TGCAATGCTAGAGAGGGACAAGCGGTCCTCACAGATACGCAGTATTTT.

The rearrangement links TRBV20-1 to TRBJ2-7, with 11 bases that match TRBD2. Germline V CDR1 and CDR2: DFQATT, SNEGSKA (reference sequence). The CDR3 contains 15 residues. J lost 4 bases, V lost 6 bases, and 11 bases had no gene match. The CDR3 DNA sequence: TGCAGTGCCTTCCAGTTAGCGGGGGGGAGATACGAGCAGTACTTC. Its protein product is CSAFQLAGGRYEQYF.

A few counts support this clonotype. This chain uses TRBV5-1 with TRBJ1-2; D is perhaps TRBD1 (6 bases). Germline assignment: CDR1 SGHRS and CDR2 YFSETQ. This CDR3 has 15 amino acids. V was clipped by 4 bases and J by 4 bases, with 17 bases between them. CDR3 in DNA: TGCGCCAGCAGCGGCAACCTCGGACAGCCCTATGGCTACACCTTC. This gives the protein CASSGNLGQPYGYTF.

The V call is TRBV20-1, the J call TRBJ2-1; 11 bases are a match to TRBD1. Germline V gene data show CDR1 as DFQATT and CDR2 as SNEGSKA (reference sequence). Trimming took 4 bases from V and 8 from J; bases not matched to a gene: 7. The CDR3 is made up of 14 amino acids. This chain's CDR3 is CSAIPGTGGDEQFF. Here the CDR3 DNA reads TGCAGTGCTATCCCCGGGACAGGGGGAGATGAGCAGTTCTTC.

V usage is TRBV7-8 and J usage is TRBJ1-2; D possibly corresponds to TRBD1 (5 bases). Germline V gene sequence: CDR1 SGHVS, CDR2 FQNEAQ. The CDR3 sequence is 14 residues long. V was pared by 5 bases and J by 3 bases, with 13 bases between. CDR3 sequence (DNA): TGTGCCAGCAGCAAACTCCGGGGGGACTATGGCTACACCTTC. Translation: CASSKLRGDYGYTF.

This clonotype was recorded at least ten times. The V and J genes are TRBV7-2 and TRBJ2-5, with D tentatively TRBD1 (6 bases). Per germline, CDR1 SGHTA and CDR2 FQGNSA. Trimming removed 5 bases at V and 3 bases at J, with 10 bases between. The CDR3 is made up of 13 amino acids. For the CDR3, the DNA is TGTGCCAGCAGCACCGGGACAAAAGAGACCCAGTACTTC. It codes for CASSTGTKETQYF.

This clonotype appeared a few times. This chain connects TRBV27 to TRBJ2-5, with D perhaps matching TRBD2 (6 bases). V was pared by 4 bases and J by 4 bases, with 16 bases between. The CDR3 is 15 residues long. In germline, CDR1 is MNHEY, CDR2 SMNVEV (reference sequence). CDR3 sequence: CASSYTGGMVETQYF. CDR3 coding DNA: TGTGCCAGCAGTTATACCGGGGGTATGGTAGAGACCCAGTACTTC.

The chain couples TRBV4-3 to TRBJ1-1; D gene uncertain. The germline gives CDR1 LGHNA, CDR2 YSLEER. Trimming removed 1 base from V and 1 base from J, with 10 bases in between. The CDR3 runs to 15 residues. CDR3 protein: CASSQGEHPNTEAFF. The CDR3 coding sequence is TGCGCCAGCAGCCAAGGTGAACACCCGAACACTGAAGCTTTCTTT.

V gene TRBV9 combines with J gene TRBJ2-1; TRBD2 matches 11 bases. Germline V CDR1 and CDR2: SGDLS, YYNGEE. V shed 3 bases, J shed 4 bases, and the junction held 6 bases outside the gene matches. The CDR3 is made up of 16 amino acids. The CDR3 is CASSAITSGGYNEQFF. CDR3 nucleotides: TGTGCCAGCAGCGCCATCACTAGCGGGGGTTACAATGAGCAGTTCTTC.

The genes are TRBV7-9 and TRBJ1-2; D possibly corresponds to TRBD1 (6 bases). Germline V CDR1 and CDR2: SEHNR, FQNEAQ (reference sequence). Between the trimmed V and J ends, which lost 2 bases and 0 bases, there was a span of 13 bases. This CDR3 has 16 amino acids. CDR3 residues: CASSLSRTGTNYGYTF. The DNA of the CDR3 is TGTGCCAGCAGCTTATCGAGAACAGGGACTAACTATGGCTACACCTTC.

The chain employs TRBV6-7 and TRBJ2-7, with 7 nucleotides matching TRBD1. TRBV6-7 is placed among ORFs of uncertain function. The CDR3 is made up of 17 amino acids. After removal of 4 bases from V and 0 bases from J, the junction contained 12 bases not matched to a gene. The CDR3 loop is CASSSVPTGFSSYEQYF. CDR3 nucleotide sequence: TGTGCCAGCAGTTCCGTACCGACAGGGTTCAGCTCCTACGAGCAGTACTTC.

This clonotype showed up just a few times. The chain combines TRBV7-2 with TRBJ1-2; TRBD1 matches 7 bases. Per the germline V gene, CDR1 is SGHTA and CDR2 is FQGNSA. There are 15 residues in the CDR3. V was pared by 3 bases and J by 0 bases, with 4 bases of the junction left unmatched. The CDR3 DNA reads as TGTGCCAGCAGCTTCCAGGGGGGTACTAACTATGGCTACACCTTC. Amino acid sequence: CASSFQGGTNYGYTF.

This clonotype was seen only once. The chain links TRBV9 to TRBJ2-6, with D perhaps matching TRBD2 (5 bases). CDR1 SGDLS and CDR2 YYNGEE come from the germline V gene. Trimming left V 0 bases short and J 0 bases short, with 10 bases between. CDR3 length equals 17 residues. This CDR3 reads CASSVDAAGSGANVLTF. The CDR3, as DNA: TGTGCCAGCAGCGTAGACGCCGCGGGCTCTGGGGCCAACGTCCTGACTTTC.

This chain uses TRBV20-1 with TRBJ2-5; D is perhaps TRBD2 (6 bases). The CDR3 length is 15 residues. Trimming removed 0 bases at V and 5 bases at J, with 16 bases between. Germline CDR1 DFQATT, CDR2 SNEGSKA (reference sequence). The CDR3 is CSARDILKGTETQYF. The CDR3 DNA reads as TGCAGTGCTAGAGATATTCTAAAGGGGACTGAGACCCAGTACTTC.

The CDR3 DNA reads as TGCAGTGCTAATTCGGGGACCCCCTACGAGCAGTACTTC. This translates into CSANSGTPYEQYF. The J gene is TRBJ2-7, the V gene TRBV20-1; either TRBD1 or TRBD2 may supply D (5 bases each). Germline values: CDR1 DFQATT, CDR2 SNEGSKA (reference sequence). Trimming took 4 bases from V and 2 from J, leaving 12 bases between them. The CDR3 consists of 13 residues.

The V gene is TRBV7-2, the J gene TRBJ2-7, with 9 bases lining up with TRBD1. The DNA matches TRBJ2-4 better at its end, which makes the J call doubtful. CDR1 SGHTA and CDR2 FQGNSA come from the germline V gene. The CDR3 sequence is 17 residues long. The CDR3 protein is CASSGGTGQLLSNIQYF. The CDR3 bases are TGTGCCAGCAGCGGGGGGACAGGGCAACTTCTTTCAAACATTCAGTACTTC.

In this sample, this clonotype turned up once. V and J are TRBV10-3 and TRBJ2-7; the D gene is possibly TRBD1 (6 bases). V was cut by 6 bases and J by 6 bases, with 15 bases left in between. The CDR3 sequence is 13 residues long. CDR1 and CDR2 (germline): ENHRY, SYGVKD. CDR3: CAISTGFHGEQYF. CDR3 bases: TGTGCCATCAGCACAGGGTTTCACGGCGAGCAGTACTTC.

This chain joins TRBV28 and TRBJ2-1; a weak D match, TRBD1 (6 bases). Between the trimmed V and J ends, which lost 1 base and 8 bases, there was a span of 18 bases. The CDR3 covers 16 residues. Per the germline V gene, CDR1 is MDHEN and CDR2 is SYDVKM. The CDR3 DNA follows: TGTGCCAGCAGTTTATCGACCAGGGGACGCGACCATGAGCAGTTCTTC. Translation gives CASSLSTRGRDHEQFF.

This clonotype was picked up a small number of times. The chain links TRBV20-1 to TRBJ2-7; D call uncertain. The CDR3 spans 12 residues. Germline V gene lookup returns CDR1 DFQATT and CDR2 SNEGSKA (reference sequence). Trimming removed 6 bases from V and 2 bases from J, with 11 bases in between. CDR3 sequence: CSANAEAYEQYF. DNA for the CDR3: TGCAGTGCAAACGCCGAAGCCTACGAGCAGTACTTC.

This clonotype occurred a few times. The chain employs TRBV5-6 and TRBJ2-5, with 14 bases lining up with TRBD2. CDR1 is SGHDT and CDR2 is YYEEEE in the germline V gene. This CDR3 has 17 amino acids. V lost 2 bases to trimming and J lost 3 bases; unmatched junction nucleotides: 6. The CDR3 DNA reads TGTGCCAGCAGCTTACCCGGACTAGCGGGGGGAAAAGAGACCCAGTACTTC. Translating gives CASSLPGLAGGKETQYF.

This clonotype was observed a handful of times. This chain links TRBV7-2 with TRBJ2-4, with 7 bases aligning to TRBD1. Looked up from germline, CDR1 is SGHTA and CDR2 is FQGNSA. With V trimmed by 4 bases and J by 6 bases, 15 bases remained unmatched. CDR3 size: 17 residues. The CDR3 DNA is TGTGCCAGCAGCTCTCCCTCTGTAGGGGGCCTCTCAAACATTCAGTACTTC. Protein product: CASSSPSVGGLSNIQYF.

The chain carries TRBV27 and TRBJ1-1; D not certain. CDR3 length: 13 amino acids. Deletions cut 6 bases from V and 0 bases from J, with 8 bases between. The germline CDR1 and CDR2 sequences are MNHEY and SMNVEV (reference sequence). The CDR3 reads CASSVIMNTEAFF. CDR3 DNA: TGTGCCAGCAGCGTTATCATGAACACTGAAGCTTTCTTT.

This clonotype was seen a handful of times. V is TRBV28 and J is TRBJ2-3; no reliable D call. CDR3 length: 14 amino acids. Trimming took off 6 bases at V and 5 bases at J, with 15 bases between the two ends. Looked up from germline, CDR1 is MDHEN and CDR2 is SYDVKM. The CDR3, as DNA: TGTGCCAGCAGAAAACCACACCCGTTAGATACGCAGTATTTT. Translating gives CASRKPHPLDTQYF.

This clonotype was counted many times. The chain couples TRBV24-1 to TRBJ2-1; either TRBD1 or TRBD2 may fit D (6 bases each). Germline-derived CDR1 and CDR2 are KGHDR and SFDVKD. V was clipped by 0 bases and J by 12 bases, with 11 bases between them. The CDR3 loop spans 13 amino acids. CDR3 region: CATSDLRGAGQFF. In nucleotides, the CDR3 is TGTGCCACCAGTGATTTGAGGGGGGCCGGGCAGTTCTTC.

There are many counts of this clonotype. The chain joins TRBV7-3 to TRBJ2-1; TRBD1 matches at 10 bases. V shed 1 base and J 6 bases; nucleotides not matched to a gene: 6. There are 16 residues in the CDR3. Germline CDR1 reads SGHTA; CDR2 reads FQGTGA. CDR3 amino acids: CASSLRGGTGVNEQFF. The CDR3 DNA follows: TGTGCCAGCAGCTTAAGAGGCGGGACAGGGGTCAATGAGCAGTTCTTC.

This clonotype was seen once. The V gene is TRBV2, the J gene TRBJ2-1; no reliable D call. The CDR3 extends over 15 amino acids. V was cut by 4 bases and J by 8 bases, with 18 bases left in between. From germline, CDR1 is SNHLY and CDR2 FYNNEI. CDR3 in DNA: TGTGCCAGCAGTGGTCTCTGGACCAAGTTCGATGAGCAGTTCTTC. Translated, it gives CASSGLWTKFDEQFF.

The chain couples TRBV24-1 to TRBJ2-7; 7 bases match TRBD1. The CDR3 consists of 14 residues. Per germline, CDR1 KGHDR and CDR2 SFDVKD. V lost 7 bases and J lost 10; bases outside the gene matches: 15. The CDR3 sequence: CATSHQGHRGTQYF. CDR3 in DNA: TGTGCCACCAGCCATCAGGGTCACAGGGGAACCCAGTACTTC.